Below, 13 T cell receptor beta chains from the same sample are listed, as sequenced in a study of blood T cells in healthy people across ages. With a J-beta primer mix and a sample-barcoded 5' primer, a second PCR ran about 6 to 11 cycles. Each CDR3 protein is one row after TCRdb ran MiXCR on the 5' RACE reads. This table holds 550,000 to 650,000 distinct CDR3 sequences, about 30% found once. The sample comprised blood. The receptors stem from a woman older than 75 in good health.

In its sample, this clonotype was seen a few times. The chain employs TRBV6-5 and TRBJ1-1, with 7 bases that match TRBD1. The CDR3 extends over 14 amino acids. V lost 3 bases and J lost 3; bases outside the gene matches: 4. Germline V lookup: CDR1 MNHEY, CDR2 SVGAGI. CDR3 nucleotide sequence: TGTGCCAGCAGTTATCGACAGGGATACACTGAAGCTTTCTTT. This encodes CASSYRQGYTEAFF.

This clonotype came up many times. The chain combines TRBV3-1 with TRBJ1-2, with D unresolved. From germline, CDR1 is LGHDT and CDR2 YNNKEL (reference sequence). The CDR3 is made up of 14 amino acids. V was shortened by 4 bases and J by 4 bases, with 13 bases between the two germline ends. This CDR3 is CASSRGRLTYGYTF. The CDR3 DNA is TGTGCCAGCAGCCGAGGACGGCTGACCTATGGCTACACCTTC.

This clonotype was seen a few times. The rearrangement links TRBV9 to TRBJ2-2; D is uncertain. Trimming left V 3 bases short and J 4 bases short, with 7 bases between. The CDR3 is 13 residues long. The V gene's germline CDR1 is SGDLS and CDR2 YYNGEE. In nucleotides, the CDR3 is TGTGCCAGCAGCGCGGGTACCACCGGGGAGCTGTTTTTT. Protein sequence: CASSAGTTGELFF.

The CDR3 DNA follows: TGTGCCACCAGCAGAGATAGCTCTGGAAACACCATATATTTT. Protein product: CATSRDSSGNTIYF. The gene calls are TRBV15 and TRBJ1-3; the D is unclear. The CDR3 totals 14 residues. V was shortened by 0 bases and J by 0 bases, with 3 bases between the two germline ends. CDR1 is LNHNV, CDR2 YYDKDF, per germline (reference sequence).

This clonotype was observed a handful of times. The genes are TRBV5-6 and TRBJ2-7, with a weak D call TRBD2 (7 bases). The better agreement between TRBJ2-5 and the DNA end casts doubt on the J call. The CDR3 has 16 amino acids. Germline values: CDR1 SGHDT, CDR2 YYEEEE. This CDR3 reads CASSPSEGGVRGTQYF. CDR3 DNA: TGTGCCAGCAGCCCCAGTGAGGGGGGGGTACGGGGGACCCAGTACTTC.

This clonotype was detected a few times. The V call is TRBV7-8, the J call TRBJ1-1, with D maybe TRBD1 (6 bases). The CDR3 is made up of 15 amino acids. Trimming removed 5 bases from V and 0 bases from J, with 13 bases in between. Germline values: CDR1 SGHVS, CDR2 FQNEAQ. As DNA, the CDR3 is TGTGCCAGCAGCGGGCGACAGGCGTTGAACACTGAAGCTTTCTTT. It is translated as CASSGRQALNTEAFF.

The rearrangement joins TRBV19 to TRBJ2-2; D possibly corresponds to TRBD2 (6 bases). Deletions cut 3 bases from V and 8 bases from J, with 13 bases between. Germline assignment: CDR1 LNHDA and CDR2 SQIVND (reference sequence). The CDR3 length is 14 residues. The CDR3 bases are TGTGCCAGTAGTATTATATCGCTAGCGGGGGAGCTGTTTTTT. Protein product: CASSIISLAGELFF. Based on the CDR3 plus reference TRBV19 and TRBJ2-2, the full variable domain is DGGITQSPKYLFRKEGQNVTLSCEQNLNHDAMYWYRQDPGQGLRLIYYSQIVNDFQKGDIAEGYSVSREKKESFPLTVTSAQKNPTAFYLCASSIISLAGELFFGEGSRLTVL.

This clonotype was recorded many times. This chain uses TRBV6-2 or TRBV6-3 with TRBJ1-2; D perhaps matches TRBD1 (5 bases). CDR3 length: 14 residues. Trimming left V 2 bases short and J 11 bases short, with 18 bases between. The V gene's germline CDR1 is MNHEY and CDR2 SVGEGT. CDR3 sequence: CASSYTPGPSGYTF. Here the CDR3 DNA reads TGTGCCAGCAGTTACACGCCGGGACCCAGCGGGTACACCTTC.

This clonotype was seen repeatedly, ten times or more. The chain uses TRBV12-5 and TRBJ2-1; 9 bases align to TRBD2. J gave up 10 bases and V 0 bases, and 10 bases lay outside the gene matches. The germline CDR1 and CDR2 sequences are LGHNT and FRNRAP. The CDR3 runs to 16 residues. The CDR3 nucleotides are TGTGCTAGTGGTTTGGTAGTAGCGGGGGACAATTACGAGCAGTTCTTC. Translation: CASGLVVAGDNYEQFF.

Concerning this clonotype itself: Just one base apart from a much larger clone, this may be a read error. The CDR3 nucleotides read TGTGCCAGCAGCCGGGGAACTAGCGGGAATGAGCAGTACTTC. This gives the protein CASSRGTSGNEQYF. V and J are TRBV5-6 and TRBJ2-5; TRBD2 matches 10 bases. Germline-derived CDR1 and CDR2 are SGHDT and YYEEEE. The junction had 11 bases not matched to a gene; V was cut back by 4 bases and J by 11 bases. This CDR3 has 14 amino acids.

V and J are TRBV3-1 and TRBJ2-7; TRBD1 might be the D (6 bases). Between the trimmed V and J ends, which lost 4 bases and 3 bases, there was a span of 13 bases. Germline CDR1 is LGHDT and CDR2 is YNNKEL (reference sequence). The CDR3 extends over 14 amino acids. DNA of the CDR3: TGTGCCAGCAGCCCCAGAGGGGGATACTACGAGCAGTACTTC. Translated: CASSPRGGYYEQYF.

To note about this clonotype: At one boundary the junction diverges from the germline segment, which might be a read error. V gene TRBV9 combines with J gene TRBJ2-1; D may correspond to TRBD1 or TRBD2 (5 bases each). This CDR3 is built from 16 residues. CDR1 SGDLS and CDR2 YYNGEE come from the germline V gene. CDR3 amino acids: CASSARPGPGYNEQFF. The CDR3 DNA follows: TGTGCCAGTAGCGCCAGACCGGGACCAGGCTACAATGAGCAGTTCTTC.

A single count supports this clonotype. The J gene is TRBJ2-1, the V gene TRBV6-5; TRBD2 agrees at 7 bases. The CDR3 is made up of 16 amino acids. V dropped 6 bases and J dropped 6; count of bases not matched to a gene: 14. CDR1 is MNHEY, CDR2 SVGAGI, per germline. The CDR3: CASSSPGLVGGNEQFF. Written as DNA, the CDR3 is TGTGCCAGCAGCTCGCCTGGACTAGTGGGGGGCAATGAGCAGTTCTTC.